What follows describes a single TCR beta chain. Its antigen is unknown. The record originates from a study of OX40 agonist ivuxolimab in advanced cancers. Study-level findings and limits: Averaged across samples, CD8+ T cells carried more expanded clones than CD4+ did.

The protocol was immunoSEQ multiplex PCR, while the TCRdb copy is restricted to in-frame clones and leaves out a portion. The sample holds roughly 68,000 clones, roughly nine tenths seen once. The CDR3 is 19 residues long. The TCR sequence derives from an adult with an advanced solid tumor such as melanoma, head and neck, liver or kidney cancer. The sequences come from CD4+ or CD8+ T cells sorted from blood, collected in a trial of the OX40 agonist ivuxolimab. The chain is built from TRBV21-1 and TRBJ2-7; TRBD1, as called in the table, went unchecked against the DNA. TRBV21-1 is deemed a pseudogene. Written as DNA, the CDR3 is TGTGCCAGCAGCAAACGGTATAAACATCGACAGGGGACCCCGGCCGAGCAGTACTTC. Amino acids: CASSKRYKHRQGTPAEQYF.